The subject of this entry is one T cell receptor beta chain. The antigen is unknown. Amplified TCR beta CDR3 regions were obtained using RNA transcripts as template. RT-PCR was first run with HTBI primers, then multiplex PCR in a second round. TCRdb processed the multiplex PCR reads anew with MiXCR; each CDR3 protein has one entry. The data hold roughly 610,000 distinct CDR3 sequences, with 22% observed a single time. Germline assignment: CDR1 SGHTA and CDR2 FQGNSA. V gave up 3 bases and J gave up 5 bases; unmatched junction bases: 6. The CDR3 is 14 amino acids. This record comes from a study of Graves' ophthalmopathy and Graves' hyperthyroidism. Study details: Investigators collected peripheral blood at initial diagnosis, before any treatment was given.

PBMCs were isolated by Ficoll-Paque density gradient centrifugation, using 8 to 10 ml of fresh peripheral blood as the starting material. General study results and limits: The model's ophthalmopathy progression predictions had less than 71% sensitivity and roughly 72% specificity. In blood, most expanded thyroid clonotypes above 0.001 frequency were also detected.

This clonotype originated in a woman between 18 and 30 years old with stable Graves' hyperthyroidism. Some clones in this sample may be carry-over from other donors' samples. This chain links TRBV7-2 with TRBJ1-2; 7 positions match TRBD1. The sample taken for sequencing was peripheral blood. In DNA, the CDR3 is TGTGCCAGCAGCTTGGTTACAGGGGAATATGGCTACACCTTC. Translation: CASSLVTGEYGYTF. The entire variable domain, with the rest obtained from reference TRBV7-2 and TRBJ1-2, is as follows: GAGVSQSPSNKVTEKGKDVELRCDPISGHTALYWYRQSLGQGLEFLIYFQGNSAPDKSGLPSDRFSAERTGGSVSTLTIQRTQQEDSAVYLCASSLVTGEYGYTFGSGTRLTVV.